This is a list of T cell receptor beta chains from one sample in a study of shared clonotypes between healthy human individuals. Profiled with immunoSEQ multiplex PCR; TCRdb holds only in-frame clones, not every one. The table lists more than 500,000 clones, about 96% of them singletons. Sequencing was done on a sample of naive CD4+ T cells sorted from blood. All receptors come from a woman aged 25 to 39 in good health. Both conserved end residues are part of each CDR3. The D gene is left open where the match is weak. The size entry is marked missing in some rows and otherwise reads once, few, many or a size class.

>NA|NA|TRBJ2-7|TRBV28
TGTGCCAGCAGTTTTTCCCCTCCGTACGAGCAGTACTTC
CASSFSPPYEQYF
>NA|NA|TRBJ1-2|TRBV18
TGTGCCAGCTCACCAATCTATAGGACAGAGCCGAACTATGGCTACACCTTC
CASSPIYRTEPNYGYTF
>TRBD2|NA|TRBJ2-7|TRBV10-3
TGTGCCATCAAGGAGCGGGAGTTAGGCTACGAGCAGTACTTC
CAIKERELGYEQYF
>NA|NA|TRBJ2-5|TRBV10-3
TGTGCCATCAGTGACAGAGAAGAGACCCAGTACTTC
CAISDREETQYF
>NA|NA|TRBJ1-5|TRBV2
TGTGCCAGCCGTGTTGAGGGGGATCAGCCCCAGCATTTT
CASRVEGDQPQHF
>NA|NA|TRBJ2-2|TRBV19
TGTGCCAGTACCAAGGAGGGGCGCACCGGGGAGCTGTTTTTT
CASTKEGRTGELFF
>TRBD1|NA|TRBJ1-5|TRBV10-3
TGTGCCATCAGTGGGGGGCAGGGGGTTGCAGGCAATCAGCCCCAGCATTTT
CAISGGQGVAGNQPQHF
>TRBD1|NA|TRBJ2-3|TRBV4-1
TGCGCCAGCAGCCAAACCCGAGGGACAGAAGGCACAGATACGCAGTATTTT
CASSQTRGTEGTDTQYF
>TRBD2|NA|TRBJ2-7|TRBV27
TGTGCCAGCAGTTCTTTAGCGGGAGTCCCCTACTACGAGCAGTACTTC
CASSSLAGVPYYEQYF
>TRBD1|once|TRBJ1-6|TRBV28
TGTGCCAGCAGTAGCGGACAGGTTAATAATTCACCCCTCCACTTT
CASSSGQVNNSPLHF
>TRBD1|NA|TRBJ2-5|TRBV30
TGTGCCTGGAGAGGGACAGGAGGATGGGAGACCCAGTACTTC
CAWRGTGGWETQYF
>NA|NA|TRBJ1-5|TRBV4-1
TGCGCCAGCAGCCAAGAGTCCCGGCCCCCCCAGCCCCAGCATTTT
CASSQESRPPQPQHF
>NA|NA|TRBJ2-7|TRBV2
TGTGCCAGCAGTGAACTAGACTACGAGCAGTACTTC
CASSELDYEQYF
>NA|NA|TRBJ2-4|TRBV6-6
TGTGCCAGCAGTACACACAGGGAAAACATTCAGTACTTC
CASSTHRENIQYF
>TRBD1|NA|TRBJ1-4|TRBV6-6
TGTGCCAGCAGAGGGACAGGGAAAAATGAAAAACTGTTTTTT
CASRGTGKNEKLFF
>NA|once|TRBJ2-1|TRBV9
TGTGCCAGCAGCGTAGCAGGGAAGGGCTCCTACAATGAGCAGTTCTTC
CASSVAGKGSYNEQFF
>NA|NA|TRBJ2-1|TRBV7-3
TGTGCCAGCAGCTTAGCCTTTAACAATGAGCAGTTCTTC
CASSLAFNNEQFF
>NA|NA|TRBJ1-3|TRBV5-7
TGTGCCAGCCGTCGAAGGGGGACGGGGGACACCATATATTTT
CASRRRGTGDTIYF
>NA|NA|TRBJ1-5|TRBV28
TGTGCCAGCAAACTGCGAGACAGCGCCCAGCCCCAGCATTTT
CASKLRDSAQPQHF
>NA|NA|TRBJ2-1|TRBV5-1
TGCGCCAGCAGCTTGGGGGCCCCGACCTACAATGAGCAGTTCTTC
CASSLGAPTYNEQFF
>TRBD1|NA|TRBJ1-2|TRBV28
TGTGCCAGTCACGGACAGGGCGTAGGGTATGGCTACACCTTC
CASHGQGVGYGYTF
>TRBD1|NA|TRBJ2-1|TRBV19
TGTGCCAGTAGTAAATTGACAGGGTCCTACAATGAGCAGTTCTTC
CASSKLTGSYNEQFF
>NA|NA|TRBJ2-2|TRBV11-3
TGTGCCAGCAGCTCCCGGGACACTAAGGATAATCCCGGGGAGCTGTTTTTT
CASSSRDTKDNPGELFF
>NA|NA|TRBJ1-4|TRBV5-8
TGTGCCAGCTCCACAAAACTGTTTTTT
CASSTKLFF
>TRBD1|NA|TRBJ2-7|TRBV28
TGTGCCAGCAGTCGGACAGGACGAACCTACGAGCAGTACTTC
CASSRTGRTYEQYF
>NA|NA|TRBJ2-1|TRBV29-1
TGCAGCGTTCGGTGGAATGAGCAGTTCTTC
CSVRWNEQFF
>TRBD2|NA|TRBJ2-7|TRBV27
TGTGCCAGCAGCCCTACTAGCGGGCCCTACGAGCAGTACTTC
CASSPTSGPYEQYF
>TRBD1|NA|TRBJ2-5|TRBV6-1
TGTGCCAGCAGTGAATTCGCGGGACAGGGTCAAGAGACCCAGTACTTC
CASSEFAGQGQETQYF
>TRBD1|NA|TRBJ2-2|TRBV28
TGTGCCAGCCGTGATCGGGACAGGGGTTACACCGGGGAGCTGTTTTTT
CASRDRDRGYTGELFF
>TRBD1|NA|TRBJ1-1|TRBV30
TGTGCCTGGAGTCTTCAGGGGGCGCCGAACACTGAAGCTTTCTTT
CAWSLQGAPNTEAFF
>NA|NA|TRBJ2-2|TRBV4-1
TGCGCCAGCAGCCAAGAGGGGGCCAGGGGACGAACCGGGGAGCTGTTTTTT
CASSQEGARGRTGELFF
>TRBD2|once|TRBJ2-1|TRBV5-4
TGTGCCAGCAGCCCAACTAGCGGGAGTCGGAATGAGCAGTTCTTC
CASSPTSGSRNEQFF
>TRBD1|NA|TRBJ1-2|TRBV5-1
TGCGCCAGCAGCTCCCGCACCGGGACAGGCAACTATGGCTACACCTTC
CASSSRTGTGNYGYTF
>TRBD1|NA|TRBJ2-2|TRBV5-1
TGCGCCAGCAGCTCCGGGACAGGGAGCACCGGGGAGCTGTTTTTT
CASSSGTGSTGELFF
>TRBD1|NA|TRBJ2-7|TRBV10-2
TGCGCCAGCACCGGGACAGGGGGGACCTACGAGCAGTACTTC
CASTGTGGTYEQYF
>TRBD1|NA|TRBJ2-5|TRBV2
TGTGCCAGCAGAAGGACAGGGCTAGGTGGTGATCCCCAGTACTTC
CASRRTGLGGDPQYF
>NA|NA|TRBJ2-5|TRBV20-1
TGCAGTGCGCCCTTTAGGGAGACCCAGTACTTC
CSAPFRETQYF
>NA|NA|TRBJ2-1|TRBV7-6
TGTGCCAGCAGCTTGGCGGGAACAGTTGAGCAGTTCTTC
CASSLAGTVEQFF
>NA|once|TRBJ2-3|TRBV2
TGTGCCAGCAGTGACCAGGGGCTGAGCACAGATACGCAGTATTTT
CASSDQGLSTDTQYF
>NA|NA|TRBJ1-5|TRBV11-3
TGTGCCAGCAGCTTAGGCAGAGAGGCGCGCAATCAGCCCCAGCATTTT
CASSLGREARNQPQHF
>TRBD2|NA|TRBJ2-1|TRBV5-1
TGCGCCAGCAGCGAAACTAGCGGGACTTACAATGAGCAGTTCTTC
CASSETSGTYNEQFF